A single sample gave rise to the 25 T cell receptor beta chains below, sequenced in a study of cytomegalovirus exposure and HLA in healthy donors. Primers included in the PCR were 60 Vbeta and 13 Jbeta primers. Sequencing was performed with immunoSEQ multiplex PCR; in TCRdb, only in-frame clones are kept and a portion is missing. The data show around 80,000 clones, with around 70% seen just once and over 7.5% held by the top ten. The source material was PBMCs. These TCRs come from a man aged 35 to 55 in good health and CMV-seropositive.

The rearrangement joins TRBV7-9 to TRBJ2-3; 7 positions match TRBD2. With V trimmed by 2 bases and J by 3 bases, 2 bases remained unmatched. CDR1 and CDR2 (germline): SEHNR, FQNEAQ (reference sequence). This CDR3 contains 14 residues. DNA of the CDR3: TGTGCCAGCAGCTTAAGAGCGGGGACAGATACGCAGTATTTT. Its translation: CASSLRAGTDTQYF.

The chain is built from TRBV2 and TRBJ2-1, with D perhaps matching TRBD1 (6 bases). The V end lost 0 bases, the J end lost 14 bases, and 14 bases lay between the germline ends. This CDR3 comprises 13 residues. Looked up from germline, CDR1 is SNHLY and CDR2 is FYNNEI. The CDR3 DNA reads as TGTGCCAGCAGTGAAGCGGGGGACACCGGCAAGTTCTTC. Encoded protein: CASSEAGDTGKFF.

This clone is a singleton in its sample. V is TRBV27 and J is TRBJ2-1; 15 nucleotides align to TRBD2. This CDR3 is 16 amino acids long. V lost 5 bases and J lost 9; bases outside the gene matches: 8. Germline assignment: CDR1 MNHEY and CDR2 SMNVEV (reference sequence). The CDR3 DNA reads TGTGCCAGCAGTCCCTCCGGGACTAGCGGGAGGAGTGAGCAGTTCTTC. It encodes CASSPSGTSGRSEQFF.

This clone has only a few counts. This chain joins TRBV6-5 and TRBJ1-5; D perhaps matches TRBD1 (5 bases). This CDR3 contains 13 residues. Trimming removed 10 bases from V and 5 bases from J, with 15 bases in between. The germline CDR1 and CDR2 sequences are MNHEY and SVGAGI. For the CDR3, the DNA is TGTGCCACCGCCTTTGGGGGGGATCAGCCCCAGCATTTT. Translating it yields CATAFGGDQPQHF.

V is TRBV27 and J is TRBJ1-3; D may be TRBD1 (5 bases). The CDR3 runs 14 residues. Germline CDR1 is MNHEY and CDR2 is SMNVEV (reference sequence). The germline V and J ends were trimmed by 4 bases and 4 bases, with 11 bases remaining between them. DNA of the CDR3: TGTGCCAGCAGTTCCAGGGTAGAGGGAAACACCATATATTTT. Protein sequence: CASSSRVEGNTIYF.

The gene calls are TRBV14 and TRBJ2-2; weak D call: TRBD2 (6 bases). Trimming left V 0 bases short and J 5 bases short, with 10 bases between. Per the germline V gene, CDR1 is SGHDN and CDR2 is FVKESK. There are 15 residues in the CDR3. The CDR3 nucleotides read TGTGCCAGCAGCCAAGACTCCCGGGAGACCGGGGAGCTGTTTTTT. As protein: CASSQDSRETGELFF. Complete variable domain (other parts from reference TRBV14 and TRBJ2-2): EAGVTQFPSHSVIEKGQTVTLRCDPISGHDNLYWYRRVMGKEIKFLLHFVKESKQDESGMPNNRFLAERTGGTYSTLKVQPAELEDSGVYFCASSQDSRETGELFFGEGSRLTVL.

The chain has TRBV9 and TRBJ1-2; 9 positions agree with TRBD1. V lost 0 bases and J lost 4; bases outside the gene matches: 7. CDR1 is SGDLS and CDR2 is YYNGEE in the germline V gene. The CDR3 has 16 amino acids. Here the CDR3 DNA reads TGTGCCAGCAGCGTAGGGCACAGGGGGCCGCTCTATGGCTACACCTTC. Protein product: CASSVGHRGPLYGYTF.

This rearrangement joins TRBV2 to TRBJ2-7, with D unresolved. Germline V gene sequence: CDR1 SNHLY, CDR2 FYNNEI. This CDR3 spans 13 amino acids. Trimming took 3 bases from V and 1 from J, leaving 7 bases between them. CDR3 in DNA: TGTGCCAGCAGTGACCCGACATCCTACGAGCAGTACTTC. It translates to CASSDPTSYEQYF.

Only one count was recorded for this clone. The rearrangement joins TRBV30 to TRBJ2-1; 8 nucleotides align to TRBD1. CDR1 is GTSNPN, CDR2 SVGIG, per germline (reference sequence). The CDR3 sequence is 14 residues long. The trim removed 3 bases at V and 6 bases at J, leaving 7 bases unmatched. The chain's CDR3 is CAWSSTGVFNEQFF. The CDR3 nucleotides read TGTGCCTGGAGCTCGACAGGGGTTTTCAATGAGCAGTTCTTC.

This clone was detected a few times. V usage is TRBV6-1 and J usage is TRBJ1-5, with D perhaps TRBD1 (5 bases). CDR1 is MNHNS and CDR2 is SASEGT in the germline V gene. Deletions cut 3 bases from V and 1 base from J, with 13 bases between. CDR3 size: 16 residues. The CDR3 loop is CASSEAGGRSNQPQHF. CDR3 DNA sequence: TGTGCCAGCAGTGAGGCCGGGGGTAGGAGCAATCAGCCCCAGCATTTT.

The genes are TRBV27 and TRBJ2-7; TRBD2 matches at 8 bases. The V and J ends lost 6 bases and 0 bases, in that order; junction bases with no gene match: 4. Germline lookup yields CDR1 MNHEY and CDR2 SMNVEV (reference sequence). CDR3 size: 14 residues. The CDR3 bases are TGTGCCAGCAGGGGCGGGGGGAGCTCCTACGAGCAGTACTTC. Translated, it gives CASRGGGSSYEQYF.

The chain uses TRBV15 and TRBJ2-5; TRBD2 matches 13 bases. With 1 base clipped from V and 3 bases from J, the junction kept 8 bases outside the gene matches. The CDR3 contains 18 residues. Germline CDR1 and CDR2: LNHNV and YYDKDF (reference sequence). The CDR3 sequence is CATSRGTSGRAPKETQYF. As DNA, the CDR3 is TGTGCCACCAGCAGAGGAACTAGCGGGAGGGCCCCCAAAGAGACCCAGTACTTC.

V and J are TRBV6-6 and TRBJ2-5, with 7 bases fitting TRBD2. This CDR3 is built from 14 residues. Trimming cost V 5 bases and J 7 bases; bases outside gene matches: 10. The germline gives CDR1 MNHNY, CDR2 SVGAGI (reference sequence). The chain's CDR3 is CASSRTGTTMTQYF. CDR3 DNA sequence: TGTGCCAGCAGTCGAACCGGGACTACGATGACCCAGTACTTC.

The gene calls are TRBV5-8 and TRBJ2-5; 9 nucleotides line up with TRBD1. The J call may be mistaken, given a closer DNA end match to TRBJ2-7. CDR3 length equals 14 residues. The germline V gene has CDR1 SGHTS and CDR2 YDEGEE. CDR3 in amino acids: CASSSNRGPYEQYF. The CDR3 nucleotides are TGTGCCAGCAGCTCAAACAGGGGGCCCTACGAGCAGTACTTC.

The V gene is TRBV27, the J gene TRBJ1-3; tentatively, D is TRBD1 (5 bases). Per the germline V gene, CDR1 is MNHEY and CDR2 is SMNVEV (reference sequence). The ends were cut back, 5 bases at V and 0 bases at J, with 14 bases in the middle. CDR3 size: 16 residues. The CDR3 nucleotides read TGTGCCAGCAGTAGGGGAGGCACGATCTCTGGAAACACCATATATTTT. It is translated as CASSRGGTISGNTIYF.

The chain has TRBV30 and TRBJ1-2, with D uncertain. CDR3 length: 13 residues. Germline loops: CDR1 GTSNPN, CDR2 SVGIG (reference sequence). Trimming took 3 bases from V and 2 from J, leaving 10 bases between them. The CDR3 DNA reads as TGTGCCTGGAGAACTGGGAGGAACTATGGCTACACCTTC. Amino acid sequence: CAWRTGRNYGYTF.

V and J are TRBV29-1 and TRBJ2-1; 9 bases align to TRBD2. Per the germline V gene, CDR1 is SQVTM and CDR2 is ANQGSEA. The CDR3 runs to 14 residues. The J segment lost 6 bases and the V segment lost 5 bases, leaving 8 bases of the junction unmatched. CDR3 nucleotide sequence: TGCAGCGTTCTCGCGGGGGGGCTGCTCAATGAGCAGTTCTTC. As protein: CSVLAGGLLNEQFF.

The chain joins TRBV5-6 to TRBJ1-1; D might be TRBD1 (6 bases). There are 14 residues in the CDR3. The germline CDR1 and CDR2 sequences are SGHDT and YYEEEE. V was pared by 2 bases and J by 0 bases, with 8 bases between. The CDR3 region is CASSFQGLNTEAFF. The DNA of the CDR3 is TGTGCCAGCAGCTTCCAGGGGTTGAACACTGAAGCTTTCTTT.

As for this clone: The sample holds other DNA sequences that translate to the same CDR3. The rearrangement joins TRBV6-1 to TRBJ1-5; no clear D. CDR1 and CDR2 from the germline V gene are MNHNS and SASEGT. The V gene lost 4 bases and the J gene lost 1 base, with 8 bases spanning the gap. CDR3 length equals 14 residues. The CDR3 loop reads CASSAGVSNQPQHF. In DNA, the CDR3 is TGTGCCAGCAGTGCCGGGGTGAGCAATCAGCCCCAGCATTTT.

This clone has only a few counts. The chain employs TRBV2 and TRBJ1-5; D may be TRBD1 (6 bases). V gave up 9 bases and J gave up 1 base, with 16 bases separating them. Per the germline V gene, CDR1 is SNHLY and CDR2 is FYNNEI. This CDR3 has 15 amino acids. The CDR3 coding sequence is TGTGCCAGTACCAAATCGGACAGAAGCAATCAGCCCCAGCATTTT. Translation: CASTKSDRSNQPQHF.

This chain uses TRBV28 with TRBJ1-1; weak D call: TRBD1 (5 bases). The germline CDR1 and CDR2 sequences are MDHEN and SYDVKM. V was pared by 6 bases and J by 6 bases, with 20 bases between. The CDR3 length is 15 residues. CDR3 amino acids: CASRLPPGQGAEAFF. CDR3 nucleotide sequence: TGTGCCAGCAGACTCCCCCCAGGGCAAGGCGCTGAAGCTTTCTTT.

The chain couples TRBV5-1 to TRBJ1-3, with TRBD1 matching over 7 bases. The CDR3 spans 16 residues. The V gene end was trimmed by 4 bases and the J gene end by 0 bases; junction bases not matched to a gene: 7. Germline V CDR1 and CDR2: SGHRS, YFSETQ. The CDR3 bases are TGCGCCAGCAGCCCTGGGACAGTCGACTCTGGAAACACCATATATTTT. This encodes CASSPGTVDSGNTIYF.

This chain joins TRBV28 and TRBJ1-6, with TRBD1 identical over 7 bases. Trimming at V came to 5 bases and at J to 7 bases, leaving 8 bases not matched to a gene. Germline assignment: CDR1 MDHEN and CDR2 SYDVKM. The CDR3 covers 15 residues. The CDR3 sequence: CASSALDRQNSPLHF. Here the CDR3 DNA reads TGTGCCAGCAGTGCCCTGGACAGGCAAAATTCACCCCTCCACTTT.

Comment on this clone: Other DNA sequences from this sample encode an identical CDR3 as well. The gene calls are TRBV5-1 and TRBJ2-1; 7 bases agree with TRBD2. With V trimmed by 0 bases and J by 2 bases, 5 bases remained unmatched. The CDR3 is 16 amino acids. The germline gives CDR1 SGHRS, CDR2 YFSETQ. The DNA of the CDR3 is TGCGCCAGCAGCTTGGCGGGCGGGAGAGCCTACAATGAGCAGTTCTTC. Its translation: CASSLAGGRAYNEQFF.

CDR3 sequence: CASSQDGTRHQPQHF. CDR3 DNA: TGCGCCAGCAGCCAAGATGGGACACGACATCAGCCCCAGCATTTT. The rearrangement links TRBV4-1 to TRBJ1-5, with D possibly being TRBD1 (6 bases). Trimming removed 0 bases from V and 5 bases from J, with 11 bases in between. Germline V gene lookup returns CDR1 MGHRA and CDR2 YSYEKL. The CDR3 runs 15 residues.